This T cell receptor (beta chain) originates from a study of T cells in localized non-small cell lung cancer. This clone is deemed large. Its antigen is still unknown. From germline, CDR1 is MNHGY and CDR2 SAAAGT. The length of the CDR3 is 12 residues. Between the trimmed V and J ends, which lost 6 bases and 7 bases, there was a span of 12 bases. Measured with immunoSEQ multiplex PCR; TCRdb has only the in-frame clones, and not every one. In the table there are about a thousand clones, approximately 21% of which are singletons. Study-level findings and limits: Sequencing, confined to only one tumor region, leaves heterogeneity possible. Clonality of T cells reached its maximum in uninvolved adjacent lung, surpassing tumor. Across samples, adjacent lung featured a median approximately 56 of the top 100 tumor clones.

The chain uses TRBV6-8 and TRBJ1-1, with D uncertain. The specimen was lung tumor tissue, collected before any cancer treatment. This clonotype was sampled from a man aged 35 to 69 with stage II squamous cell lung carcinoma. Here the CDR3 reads CASRSTVFEAFF. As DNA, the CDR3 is TGTGCCAGCAGATCTACAGTTTTTGAAGCTTTCTTT.